This T cell receptor beta chain derives from a study of response to subunit inactivated influenza vaccine. This clonotype was seen a few times. TCRdb redid the calling of the RT-PCR reads with MiXCR, one entry per CDR3 protein. The data contain hundreds of thousands of distinct CDR3 sequences, more than 15% of them seen just once; the ten biggest clones take up around 10%. The V gene's germline CDR1 is SQVTM and CDR2 ANQGSEA. V was shortened by 8 bases and J by 5 bases, with 12 bases between the two germline ends. The CDR3 is 11 amino acids. The sample in question was PBMCs from blood, obtained 11 to 12 days after vaccination. The rearrangement uses TRBV29-1 and TRBJ2-5, with D possibly being TRBD1 or TRBD2 (5 bases each). This sequence was found in a man aged 45-65 years who received an inactivated influenza vaccine. DNA for the CDR3: TGCAGCACTGGGACGGTGGAGACCCAGTACTTC. This codes for CSTGTVETQYF.